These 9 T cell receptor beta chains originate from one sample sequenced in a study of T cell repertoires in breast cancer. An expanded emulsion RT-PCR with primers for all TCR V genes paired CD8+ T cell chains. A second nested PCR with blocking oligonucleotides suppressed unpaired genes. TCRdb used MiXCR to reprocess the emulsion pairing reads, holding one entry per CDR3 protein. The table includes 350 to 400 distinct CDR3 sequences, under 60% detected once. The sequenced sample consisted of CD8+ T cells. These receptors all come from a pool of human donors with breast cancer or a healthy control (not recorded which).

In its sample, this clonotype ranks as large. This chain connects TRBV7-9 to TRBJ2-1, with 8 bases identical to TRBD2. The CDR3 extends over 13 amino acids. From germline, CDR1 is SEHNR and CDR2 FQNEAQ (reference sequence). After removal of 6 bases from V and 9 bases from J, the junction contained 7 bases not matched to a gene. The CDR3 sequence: CASSVRGGPEQFF. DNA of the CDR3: TGTGCCAGCAGTGTTCGGGGGGGCCCTGAGCAGTTCTTC.

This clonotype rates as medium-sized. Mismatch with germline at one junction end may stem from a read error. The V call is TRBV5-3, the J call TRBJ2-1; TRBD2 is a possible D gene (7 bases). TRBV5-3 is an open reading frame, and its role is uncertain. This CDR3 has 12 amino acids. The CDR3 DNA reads TGTGCCAGCAGCTGTGGGGGGGACAAGGTGTTCTTC. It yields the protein CASSCGGDKVFF.

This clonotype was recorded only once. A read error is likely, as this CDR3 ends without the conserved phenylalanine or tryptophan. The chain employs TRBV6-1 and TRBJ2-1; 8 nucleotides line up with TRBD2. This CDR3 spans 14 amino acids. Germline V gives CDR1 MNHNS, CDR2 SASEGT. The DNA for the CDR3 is TGTGCCAGCAACGGGAGGGCCATTAGCAATGGGCAGTTCTGC. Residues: CASNGRAISNGQFC.

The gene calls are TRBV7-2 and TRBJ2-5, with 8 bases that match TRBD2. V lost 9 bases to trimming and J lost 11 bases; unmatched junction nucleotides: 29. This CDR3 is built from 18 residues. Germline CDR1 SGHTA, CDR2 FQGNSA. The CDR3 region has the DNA TGTGCCAGAAGCGGTAACGGGAGGATAGCGGGGTATATTGAGAAACAGTACTTC. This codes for CARSGNGRIAGYIEKQYF.

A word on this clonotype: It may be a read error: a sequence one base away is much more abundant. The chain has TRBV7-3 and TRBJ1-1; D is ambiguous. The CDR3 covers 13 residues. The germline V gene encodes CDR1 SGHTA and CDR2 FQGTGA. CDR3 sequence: CASSSTMNTGAFF. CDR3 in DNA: TGTGCCAGCAGCTCAACCATGAACACTGGAGCTTTCTTT. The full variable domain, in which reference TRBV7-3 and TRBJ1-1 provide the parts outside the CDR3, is GAGVSQTPSNKVTEKGKYVELRCDPISGHTALYWYRQSLGQGPEFLIYFQGTGAADDSGLPNDRFFAVRPEGSVSTLKIQRTERGDSAVYLCASSSTMNTGAFFGQGTRLTVV.

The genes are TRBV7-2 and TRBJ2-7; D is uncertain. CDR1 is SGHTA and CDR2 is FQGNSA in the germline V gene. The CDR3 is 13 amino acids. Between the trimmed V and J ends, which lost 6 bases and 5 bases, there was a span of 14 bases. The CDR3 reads CASRRRPLHEQYF. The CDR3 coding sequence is TGTGCCAGCAGGCGGCGACCCCTCCACGAGCAGTACTTC.

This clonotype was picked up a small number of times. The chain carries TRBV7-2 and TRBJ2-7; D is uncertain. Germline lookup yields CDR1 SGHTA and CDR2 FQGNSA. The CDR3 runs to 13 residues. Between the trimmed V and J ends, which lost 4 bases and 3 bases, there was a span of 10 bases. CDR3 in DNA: TGTGCCAGCAGCTCTCGGGCCCTCTACGAGCAGTACTTC. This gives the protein CASSSRALYEQYF.

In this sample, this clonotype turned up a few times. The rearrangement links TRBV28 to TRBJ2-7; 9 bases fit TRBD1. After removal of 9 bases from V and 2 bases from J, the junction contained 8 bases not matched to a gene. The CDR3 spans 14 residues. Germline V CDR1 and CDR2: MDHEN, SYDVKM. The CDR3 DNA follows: TGTGCCAGTCTCTCGGGACAGGGACCCTACGAGCAGTACTTC. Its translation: CASLSGQGPYEQYF.

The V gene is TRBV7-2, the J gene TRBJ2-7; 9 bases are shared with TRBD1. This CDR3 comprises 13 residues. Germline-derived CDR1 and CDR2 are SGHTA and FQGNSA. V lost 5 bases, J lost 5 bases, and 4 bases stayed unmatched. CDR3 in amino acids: CASSNRTGDEQYF. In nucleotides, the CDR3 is TGTGCCAGCAGCAACAGGACAGGGGACGAGCAGTACTTC.